These 10 T cell receptor beta chains were sequenced from one sample in a study of blood T cell repertoires in COVID-19. The method was immunoSEQ multiplex PCR; TCRdb's version includes in-frame clones alone and lacks a portion of them. The sample lists around 190,000 clones, 80% to 85% occurring once. The sequencing sample was made of peripheral blood. The receptors shown here come from a woman in her 70s with COVID-19, enrolled during active disease.

This chain uses TRBV7-3 with TRBJ2-1; the match to TRBD1 covers 9 bases. V lost 1 base and J lost 16; bases outside the gene matches: 14. This CDR3 spans 15 amino acids. Per germline, CDR1 SGHTA and CDR2 FQGTGA. As DNA, the CDR3 is TGTGCCAGCAGCTTAATCGCGGGCAGGACAGGGGCTCTCTTCTTC. Protein: CASSLIAGRTGALFF.

This chain uses TRBV7-3 with TRBJ2-6, with D unclear. The CDR3 consists of 14 residues. Germline V lookup: CDR1 SGHTA, CDR2 FQGTGA. Trimming removed 1 base at V and 4 bases at J, with 5 bases between. The CDR3 spells CASSLNPGANVLTF. Written as DNA, the CDR3 is TGTGCCAGCAGCTTAAATCCGGGGGCCAACGTCCTGACTTTC.

This CDR3 is CASSLRGRLSYEQYF. The CDR3 region has the DNA TGTGCCAGCAGCTTGAGGGGCAGACTTTCGTACGAGCAGTACTTC. J is TRBJ2-7 and V is TRBV5-6; tentatively, D is TRBD1 (5 bases). Trimming removed 1 base at V and 4 bases at J, with 15 bases between. The V gene's germline CDR1 is SGHDT and CDR2 YYEEEE. The CDR3 covers 15 residues.

This chain links TRBV28 with TRBJ2-3; 7 bases agree with TRBD1. The CDR3 length is 15 residues. CDR1 and CDR2 (germline): MDHEN, SYDVKM. V was pared by 6 bases and J by 1 base, with 7 bases of the junction left unmatched. Here the CDR3 reads CASSDRDSGTDTQYF. The CDR3 DNA is TGTGCCAGCAGCGACCGGGACAGCGGCACAGATACGCAGTATTTT.

CDR3 residues: CASSLWLAGGSSYNEQFF. CDR3 coding DNA: TGTGCCAGCAGTTTATGGCTAGCGGGAGGGAGCTCCTACAATGAGCAGTTCTTC. V gene TRBV27 combines with J gene TRBJ2-1; 12 bases are a match to TRBD2. V was clipped by 1 base and J by 0 bases; unmatched bases: 4. This CDR3 comprises 18 residues. Germline V gene sequence: CDR1 MNHEY, CDR2 SMNVEV (reference sequence).

V and J are TRBV4-3 and TRBJ1-5, with D hard to call. The CDR3 covers 13 residues. Germline V CDR1 and CDR2: LGHNA, YSLEER. The germline V and J ends were trimmed by 1 base and 7 bases, with 8 bases remaining between them. The CDR3 nucleotides read TGCGCCAGCAGCCAAGGGGCTCAACAGCCCCAGCATTTT. Protein product: CASSQGAQQPQHF.

The V call is TRBV15, the J call TRBJ2-7; a possible D gene is TRBD2 (6 bases). The CDR3 has 13 residues. V gave up 0 bases and J gave up 10 bases, with 13 bases separating them. Germline-derived CDR1 and CDR2 are LNHNV and YYDKDF (reference sequence). CDR3: CATSRDLGGPQYF. Written as DNA, the CDR3 is TGTGCCACCAGCAGAGATCTCGGGGGACCCCAGTACTTC.

V gene TRBV9 combines with J gene TRBJ2-1; D might be TRBD2 (6 bases). V lost 3 bases and J 8 bases, leaving 15 bases between the germline ends. Germline assignment: CDR1 SGDLS and CDR2 YYNGEE. The CDR3 loop spans 14 amino acids. The DNA for the CDR3 is TGTGCCAGCAGCGCCCCGACGGGGGTTGATGAGCAGTTCTTC. It specifies CASSAPTGVDEQFF.

The rearrangement uses TRBV5-1 and TRBJ2-1; 9 bases map to TRBD2. This CDR3 region has 18 residues. The trim removed 3 bases at V and 5 bases at J, leaving 15 bases unmatched. CDR1 and CDR2 from the germline V gene are SGHRS and YFSETQ. CDR3: CASSYFLLTSGSDNEQFF. The CDR3 DNA sequence: TGCGCCAGCAGCTATTTCCTCCTGACTAGCGGTTCAGACAATGAGCAGTTCTTC.

The genes are TRBV29-1 and TRBJ2-1, with a possible D match to TRBD2 (6 bases). CDR3 length: 15 amino acids. CDR1 SQVTM and CDR2 ANQGSEA come from the germline V gene. V was pared by 1 base and J by 3 bases, with 13 bases between. CDR3 protein: CSVEGISGVYNEQFF. CDR3 nucleotide sequence: TGCAGCGTTGAAGGGATTAGCGGAGTCTACAATGAGCAGTTCTTC.